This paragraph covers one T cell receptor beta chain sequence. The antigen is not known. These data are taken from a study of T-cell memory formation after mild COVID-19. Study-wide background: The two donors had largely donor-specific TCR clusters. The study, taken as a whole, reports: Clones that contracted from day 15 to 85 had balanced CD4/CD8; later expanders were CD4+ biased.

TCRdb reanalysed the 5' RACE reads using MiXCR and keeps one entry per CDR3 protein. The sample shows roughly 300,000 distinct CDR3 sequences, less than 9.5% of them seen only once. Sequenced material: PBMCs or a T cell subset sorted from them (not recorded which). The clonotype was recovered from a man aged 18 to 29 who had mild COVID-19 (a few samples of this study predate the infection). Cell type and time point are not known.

The CDR3 nucleotides are TGTGCCAGCAGTCGAATACAGGGTGGTGTCTACACCTTC. Translated, it gives CASSRIQGGVYTF. The V call is TRBV12-3 or TRBV12-4, the J call TRBJ1-2; tentative D call: TRBD1 (6 bases). CDR3 length: 13 amino acids. V was pared by 5 bases and J by 10 bases, with 17 bases between.